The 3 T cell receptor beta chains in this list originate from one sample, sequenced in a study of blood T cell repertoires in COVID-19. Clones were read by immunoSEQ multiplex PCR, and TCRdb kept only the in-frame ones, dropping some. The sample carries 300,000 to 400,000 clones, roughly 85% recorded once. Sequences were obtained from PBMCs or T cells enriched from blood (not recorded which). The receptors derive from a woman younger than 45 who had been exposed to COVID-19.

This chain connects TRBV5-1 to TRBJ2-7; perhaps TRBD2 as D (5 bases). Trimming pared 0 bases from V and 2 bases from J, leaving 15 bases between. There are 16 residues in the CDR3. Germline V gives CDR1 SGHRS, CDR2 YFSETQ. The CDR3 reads CASSLVGFGVTYEQYF. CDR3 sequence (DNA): TGCGCCAGCAGCTTGGTAGGTTTCGGGGTGACCTACGAGCAGTACTTC.

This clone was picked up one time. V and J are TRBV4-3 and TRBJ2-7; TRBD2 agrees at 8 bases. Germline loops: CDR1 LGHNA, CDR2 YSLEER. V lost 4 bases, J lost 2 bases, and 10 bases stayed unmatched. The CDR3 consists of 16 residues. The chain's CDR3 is CASSPNGGGPPYEQYF. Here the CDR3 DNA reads TGCGCCAGCAGCCCTAACGGGGGGGGCCCCCCCTACGAGCAGTACTTC.

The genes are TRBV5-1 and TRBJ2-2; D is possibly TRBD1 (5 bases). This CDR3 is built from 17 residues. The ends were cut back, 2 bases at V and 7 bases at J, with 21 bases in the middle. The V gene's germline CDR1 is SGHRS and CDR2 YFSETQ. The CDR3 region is CASSFDFGATDFGELFF. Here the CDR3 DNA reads TGCGCCAGCAGCTTTGATTTTGGGGCGACGGATTTCGGGGAGCTGTTTTTT.